This T cell receptor (beta chain) emerged from a study of T-cell reconstitution after alpha-beta-depleted transplantation in children. Many counts were recorded for this clonotype. Using unique molecular identifiers, the investigators prepared the TCRbeta library. TCRdb redid the calling of the PCR reads with MiXCR, one entry per CDR3 protein. The data contain hundreds of thousands of distinct CDR3 sequences, roughly 24% of them seen just once; the ten biggest clones take up about 2.5%. This CDR3 has 14 amino acids. V lost 5 bases and J lost 2; bases outside the gene matches: 5. This TCR was sampled from a girl aged 2-10 years with Fanconi anemia, due to receive a stem cell transplant. The source was PBMCs, collected before TCRalphabeta/CD19-depleted stem cell transplant. V gene TRBV12-3 or TRBV12-4 combines with J gene TRBJ2-7; 8 bases are shared with TRBD2. The CDR3, as DNA: TGTGCCAGCAGTCCAACTAGCGGAGCCTACGAGCAGTACTTC. This codes for CASSPTSGAYEQYF.